The next 27 T cell receptor beta chains were all read from a single sample in a study of cytomegalovirus exposure and HLA in healthy donors (dated by TCRdb to about 2017). Libraries were built with the immunoSEQ multiplex PCR assay. The multiplex PCR relied on a mix of 60 forward primers for TCR Vbeta segments and 13 reverse primers for TCR Jbeta segments. TCRdb obtained this table from immuneACCESS and retained in-frame rearrangements with V and J assigned. These tables miss some clones; where compared with another copy, unresolved V genes account for less than half of the shortfall, and the remainder is unexplained. This sample lists about 130,000 clones; around three quarters were detected once. The ten most abundant clones make up about 2% of the sample. The sequencing sample was made of PBMCs. Every receptor here comes from a man younger than 35 in good health and CMV-seronegative.

The rearrangement joins TRBV9 to TRBJ2-3, with 14 bases identical to TRBD2. Looked up from germline, CDR1 is SGDLS and CDR2 is YYNGEE. This CDR3 has 19 amino acids. With 3 bases clipped from V and 0 bases from J, the junction kept 9 bases outside the gene matches. The CDR3 loop is CASSAGTSGRGVSTDTQYF. CDR3 nucleotide sequence: TGTGCCAGCAGCGCAGGGACTAGCGGGAGAGGGGTCAGCACAGATACGCAGTATTTT.

The rearrangement uses TRBV29-1 and TRBJ2-5, with 9 bases aligning to TRBD1. J lost 6 bases, V lost 6 bases, and 5 bases had no gene match. Germline V gives CDR1 SQVTM, CDR2 ANQGSEA. There are 12 residues in the CDR3. DNA for the CDR3: TGCAGCGTGATGGGACAGGGACAGACCCAGTACTTC. As protein: CSVMGQGQTQYF.

The chain couples TRBV10-3 to TRBJ2-1; TRBD1 agrees at 8 bases. Germline V gene sequence: CDR1 ENHRY, CDR2 SYGVKD. The CDR3 extends over 12 amino acids. V gave up 8 bases and J gave up 6 bases; unmatched junction bases: 3. CDR3 DNA sequence: TGTGCCATCGGACAGGGCGTCAATGAGCAGTTCTTC. Residues: CAIGQGVNEQFF.

This chain links TRBV4-3 with TRBJ2-5; weak D call: TRBD2 (6 bases). With the DNA end fitting TRBJ2-7 better, the J assignment may be wrong. The CDR3 spans 14 residues. Germline CDR1 reads LGHNA; CDR2 reads YSLEER. In DNA, the CDR3 is TGCGCCAGCAGCCAAGACGGAGGGTTCTACGAGCAGTACTTC. The encoded protein is CASSQDGGFYEQYF.

The rearrangement links TRBV15 to TRBJ2-7; the D gene is possibly TRBD1 (6 bases). CDR1 is LNHNV, CDR2 YYDKDF, per germline (reference sequence). Trimming cost V 5 bases and J 5 bases, with 13 bases left between them. The CDR3 runs 13 residues. CDR3 in amino acids: CATSPNRVDEQYF. The DNA of the CDR3 is TGTGCCACCAGCCCTAACAGGGTCGACGAGCAGTACTTC. Supplemented by reference TRBV15 and TRBJ2-7, the full variable domain reads DAMVIQNPRYQVTQFGKPVTLSCSQTLNHNVMYWYQQKSSQAPKLLFHYYDKDFNNEADTPDNFQSRRPNTSFCFLDIRSPGLGDTAMYLCATSPNRVDEQYFGPGTRLTVT.

The genes are TRBV4-1 and TRBJ2-7, with TRBD1 matching 8 bases. Germline assignment: CDR1 MGHRA and CDR2 YSYEKL. The CDR3 totals 15 residues. V lost 4 bases and J lost 4; bases outside the gene matches: 9. This chain's CDR3 is CASSLTPGGAYEQYF. In DNA, the CDR3 is TGCGCCAGCAGCCTTACCCCAGGGGGCGCATACGAGCAGTACTTC.

The chain is built from TRBV11-3 and TRBJ2-1; D call uncertain. The germline V and J ends were trimmed by 6 bases and 11 bases, with 17 bases remaining between them. Germline CDR1 SGHNT, CDR2 YENEEA. The CDR3 consists of 13 residues. CDR3 residues: CASSRIFLGKQFF. The CDR3 bases are TGTGCCAGCAGTAGGATTTTCCTAGGAAAGCAGTTCTTC.

V and J are TRBV18 and TRBJ2-1, with TRBD1 matching over 12 bases. V was clipped by 6 bases and J by 9 bases; unmatched bases: 12. CDR1 and CDR2 from the germline V gene are KGHSH and LQKENI. This CDR3 is built from 16 residues. CDR3: CASSQLGTGGLSEQFF. The CDR3 coding sequence is TGTGCCAGCTCGCAACTCGGGACAGGGGGCCTGAGTGAGCAGTTCTTC.

The chain links TRBV7-9 to TRBJ2-3; no clear D gene. Germline V gene lookup returns CDR1 SEHNR and CDR2 FQNEAQ (reference sequence). The CDR3 has 15 residues. Trimming removed 10 bases from V and 1 base from J, with 18 bases in between. CDR3 nucleotides: TGTGCCACCCCTGGGTTGGGCGTTGGCACAGATACGCAGTATTTT. This translates into CATPGLGVGTDTQYF.

The chain is built from TRBV5-1 and TRBJ2-3, with 10 bases fitting TRBD1. CDR1 and CDR2 (germline): SGHRS, YFSETQ. V shed 6 bases, J shed 2 bases, and the junction held 6 bases outside the gene matches. The CDR3 is 15 amino acids. This CDR3 is CASNGGQGYTDTQYF. DNA for the CDR3: TGCGCCAGCAATGGGGGACAGGGGTACACAGATACGCAGTATTTT.

The V and J genes are TRBV5-6 and TRBJ1-1; no definite D call. V lost 0 bases and J lost 0, with 9 bases in between. The CDR3 extends over 15 amino acids. Germline loops: CDR1 SGHDT, CDR2 YYEEEE. CDR3 nucleotides: TGTGCCAGCAGCTTGGTTGGAGGTATGAACACTGAAGCTTTCTTT. Amino acid sequence: CASSLVGGMNTEAFF.

A word on this clone: Germline and junction disagree at one end, which may indicate a read error. The chain has TRBV7-9 and TRBJ2-2; D may be TRBD2 (5 bases). Germline-derived CDR1 and CDR2 are SEHNR and FQNEAQ (reference sequence). The CDR3 is 16 amino acids. CDR3 amino acids: CSSSLDPGTLTGELFF. The CDR3 DNA is TGTTCCAGCAGCTTAGATCCGGGAACCCTCACCGGGGAGCTGTTTTTT.

The chain is built from TRBV5-5 and TRBJ2-7; D gene unclear. CDR1 SGHKS and CDR2 YYEKEE come from the germline V gene (reference sequence). Trimming stripped 2 bases from V and 1 base from J, with 13 bases between. This CDR3 is built from 15 residues. CDR3 in DNA: TGTGCCAGCAGCTTAGGCCCAGAGGCATCCTACGAGCAGTACGTC. Translating it yields CASSLGPEASYEQYV.

The genes are TRBV19 and TRBJ1-5; D perhaps matches TRBD1 (6 bases). The V end lost 11 bases, the J end lost 0 bases, and 32 bases lay between the germline ends. The CDR3 spans 20 residues. The germline V gene has CDR1 LNHDA and CDR2 SQIVND (reference sequence). The CDR3 DNA is TGTGCCTCGAAGAACAGGGTGGATTTCGTGACACCGGCTAGCAATCAGCCCCAGCATTTT. Translation: CASKNRVDFVTPASNQPQHF.

J is TRBJ1-1 and V is TRBV7-9, with TRBD1 identical over 9 bases. Unmatched junction bases numbered 7, after V lost 7 bases and J lost 7 bases. The CDR3 has 13 residues. Germline values: CDR1 SEHNR, CDR2 FQNEAQ (reference sequence). This CDR3 is CASTPQGACEAFF. CDR3 bases: TGTGCCAGCACCCCACAGGGGGCCTGTGAAGCTTTCTTT.

CDR3 nucleotides: TGTGCCAGCAGCGGACTAGCGGGAGGGGTAGATACGCAGTATTTT. Its protein is CASSGLAGGVDTQYF. The chain carries TRBV9 and TRBJ2-3, with 14 nucleotides matching TRBD2. The germline gives CDR1 SGDLS, CDR2 YYNGEE. V was clipped by 3 bases and J by 5 bases; unmatched bases: 2. There are 15 residues in the CDR3.

This clone is a singleton in its sample. In the same sample, other DNA sequences code for this CDR3. V and J are TRBV18 and TRBJ1-1, with a tentative D call TRBD1 (5 bases). Between the trimmed V and J ends, which lost 3 bases and 1 base, there was a span of 12 bases. Germline CDR1 and CDR2: KGHSH and LQKENI. The CDR3 consists of 15 residues. The CDR3 DNA follows: TGTGCCAGCTCACCTAGGCAGGGCGCGAACACTGAAGCTTTCTTT. The encoded protein is CASSPRQGANTEAFF.

The chain has TRBV7-3 and TRBJ2-3; 7 bases fit TRBD2. Per the germline V gene, CDR1 is SGHTA and CDR2 is FQGTGA. The CDR3 loop spans 15 amino acids. With 5 bases clipped from V and 2 bases from J, the junction kept 7 bases outside the gene matches. CDR3 coding DNA: TGTGCCAGCAGCCGCAGGGCGGGAGCCACAGATACGCAGTATTTT. Protein sequence: CASSRRAGATDTQYF.

This clone came up a few times. The genes are TRBV7-2 and TRBJ2-3; 8 bases map to TRBD2. Germline CDR1 reads SGHTA; CDR2 reads FQGNSA. There are 19 residues in the CDR3. Trimming cost V 0 bases and J 4 bases; bases outside gene matches: 15. The CDR3 nucleotides are TGTGCCAGCAGCTTAGCCCCCCGGGAGGGCCGTAGGGGGGCAGATACGCAGTATTTT. The encoded protein is CASSLAPREGRRGADTQYF.

The V gene is TRBV7-9, the J gene TRBJ2-5; weak D call: TRBD2 (5 bases). The CDR3 runs 17 residues. Germline loops: CDR1 SEHNR, CDR2 FQNEAQ (reference sequence). V was clipped by 2 bases and J by 1 base, with 17 bases between them. Here the CDR3 DNA reads TGTGCCAGCAGCTTATTAAGAACGGGGTGGGGCCAAGAGACCCAGTACTTC. Translated: CASSLLRTGWGQETQYF.

The chain couples TRBV19 to TRBJ1-5; D might be TRBD1 (5 bases). Trimming removed 1 base from V and 4 bases from J, with 11 bases in between. Germline V gene sequence: CDR1 LNHDA, CDR2 SQIVND (reference sequence). This CDR3 has 15 residues. In nucleotides, the CDR3 is TGTGCCAGTAGTATAGCAACCCGGGGGAATCAGCCCCAGCATTTT. This encodes CASSIATRGNQPQHF.

The V call is TRBV19, the J call TRBJ2-4; D is possibly TRBD2 (6 bases). Germline CDR1 and CDR2: LNHDA and SQIVND (reference sequence). This CDR3 is 14 amino acids long. With 4 bases removed from V and 3 bases from J, the gap between germline ends came to 10 bases. CDR3 bases: TGTGCCAGTAGTAACCCGGGAGACAAAAACATTCAGTACTTC. Encoded protein: CASSNPGDKNIQYF.

This clone appeared a few times. CDR3 in amino acids: CASSLGTVPGGNTIYF. CDR3 bases: TGTGCCAGCAGCTTGGGGACAGTCCCGGGTGGAAACACCATATATTTT. This chain links TRBV5-6 with TRBJ1-3; maybe TRBD1 (6 bases). Trimming removed 0 bases at V and 3 bases at J, with 13 bases between. There are 16 residues in the CDR3. Per the germline V gene, CDR1 is SGHDT and CDR2 is YYEEEE.

The rearrangement uses TRBV2 and TRBJ1-2; weak D call: TRBD1 (5 bases). This CDR3 spans 11 amino acids. V was pared by 8 bases and J by 8 bases, with 12 bases between. Germline CDR1 SNHLY, CDR2 FYNNEI. DNA of the CDR3: TGTGCCAGCCGGCTGGGGGGGGGCTACACCTTC. Translating it yields CASRLGGGYTF.

This clone was found a few times. The chain is built from TRBV6-6 and TRBJ2-7; D not resolved. The CDR3 covers 13 residues. Germline lookup yields CDR1 MNHNY and CDR2 SVGAGI (reference sequence). The V and J ends lost 2 bases and 4 bases respectively, with 9 bases between them. In DNA form, the CDR3 reads TGTGCCAGCAGTTACCAGGAAACATACGAGCAGTACTTC. Its protein is CASSYQETYEQYF.

The chain has TRBV20-1 and TRBJ2-7; D remains unclear. CDR3 size: 11 residues. The germline gives CDR1 DFQATT, CDR2 SNEGSKA (reference sequence). The chain's CDR3 is CRTGGGYEQYF. CDR3 nucleotides: TGCAGGACCGGTGGCGGCTACGAGCAGTACTTC.

The CDR3 region is CASSLASNPGLQETQYF. CDR3 DNA sequence: TGTGCCAGCAGCCTAGCGTCAAACCCGGGACTCCAAGAGACCCAGTACTTC. This chain links TRBV11-2 with TRBJ2-5; a possible D gene is TRBD2 (6 bases). CDR1 and CDR2 from the germline V gene are SGHAT and FQNNGV. V lost 5 bases and J 1 base, leaving 20 bases between the germline ends. CDR3 length: 17 amino acids.